This TCR beta chain was profiled in a study of beta chain features in type 1 diabetes. Whole-study context: Healthy donors and patients showed comparable age, gender and cell yields.

Reverse transcription of all isolated RNA meant that expressed TCRB transcripts were sequenced. Produced via immunoSEQ multiplex PCR; TCRdb's table is partial and in-frame only. The sample yields 250,000 to 350,000 clones, about 15% seen once. This clone has ten or more counts. Its antigen is currently unknown. Study observations and caveats: The naive, central memory and Treg TCRB repertoires looked more alike in patients than they did in healthy donors. For Type 1 diabetes patients, all four CD4+ subsets carried TCRB CDR3s that were moderately but significantly shorter.

CDR1 is LNHDA and CDR2 is SQIVND in the germline V gene (reference sequence). The ends lost 5 bases at V and 4 bases at J; junction bases unmatched: 9. The CDR3 spans 16 residues. This TCR derives from a man younger than 40 in good health. The source material was central memory CD4+ T cells from blood. The V call is TRBV19, the J call TRBJ2-3; the match to TRBD2 covers 10 bases. For the CDR3, the DNA is TGTGCCAGTAGTCCCTGGGCTAGCGGGAGCCCAGATACGCAGTATTTT. As protein: CASSPWASGSPDTQYF.